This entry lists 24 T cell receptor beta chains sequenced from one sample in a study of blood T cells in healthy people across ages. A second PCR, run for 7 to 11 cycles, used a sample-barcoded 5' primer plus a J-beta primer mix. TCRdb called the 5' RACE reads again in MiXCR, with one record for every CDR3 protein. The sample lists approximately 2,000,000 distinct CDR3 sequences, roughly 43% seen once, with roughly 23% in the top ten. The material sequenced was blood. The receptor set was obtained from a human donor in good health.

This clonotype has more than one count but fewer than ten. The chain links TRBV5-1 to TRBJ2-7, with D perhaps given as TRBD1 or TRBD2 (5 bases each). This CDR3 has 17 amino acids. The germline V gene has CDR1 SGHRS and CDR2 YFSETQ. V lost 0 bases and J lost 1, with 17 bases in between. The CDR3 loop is CASSLDRRGYISYEQYF. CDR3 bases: TGCGCCAGCAGCTTGGACAGACGGGGCTACATTTCCTACGAGCAGTACTTC.

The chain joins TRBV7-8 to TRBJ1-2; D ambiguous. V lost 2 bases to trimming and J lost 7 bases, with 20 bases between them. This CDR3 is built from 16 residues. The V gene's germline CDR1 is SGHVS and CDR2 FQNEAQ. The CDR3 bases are TGTGCCAGCAGCTTATTTGTACAGAATGGAGGAGGTGGCTACACCTTC. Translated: CASSLFVQNGGGGYTF.

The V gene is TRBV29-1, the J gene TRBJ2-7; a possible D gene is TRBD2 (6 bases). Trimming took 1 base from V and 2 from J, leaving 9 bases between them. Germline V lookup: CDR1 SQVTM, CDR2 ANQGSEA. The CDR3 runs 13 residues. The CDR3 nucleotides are TGCAGCGTTGAAGGGCCGGGGGCCTACGAGCAGTACTTC. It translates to CSVEGPGAYEQYF.

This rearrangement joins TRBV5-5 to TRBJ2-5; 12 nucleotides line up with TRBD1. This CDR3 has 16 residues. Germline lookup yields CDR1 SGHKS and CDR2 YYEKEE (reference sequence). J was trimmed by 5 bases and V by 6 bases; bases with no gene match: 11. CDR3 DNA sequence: TGTGCCAGCACGTCCGGGACAGGGGGCCTCCAGGAGACCCAGTACTTC. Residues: CASTSGTGGLQETQYF.

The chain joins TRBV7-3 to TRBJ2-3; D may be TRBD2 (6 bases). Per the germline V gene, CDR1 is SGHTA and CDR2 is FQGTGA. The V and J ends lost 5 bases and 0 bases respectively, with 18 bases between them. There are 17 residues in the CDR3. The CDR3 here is CASSHGVGRGSTDTQYF. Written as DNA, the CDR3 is TGTGCCAGCAGCCACGGGGTCGGGCGGGGTAGCACAGATACGCAGTATTTT.

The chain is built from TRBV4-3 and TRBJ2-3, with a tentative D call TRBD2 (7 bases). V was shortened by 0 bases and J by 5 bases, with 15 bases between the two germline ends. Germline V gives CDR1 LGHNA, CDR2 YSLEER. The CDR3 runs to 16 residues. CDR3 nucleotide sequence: TGCGCCAGCAGCCAAGAACCCGGGGGGCGAATAGATACGCAGTATTTT. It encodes CASSQEPGGRIDTQYF.

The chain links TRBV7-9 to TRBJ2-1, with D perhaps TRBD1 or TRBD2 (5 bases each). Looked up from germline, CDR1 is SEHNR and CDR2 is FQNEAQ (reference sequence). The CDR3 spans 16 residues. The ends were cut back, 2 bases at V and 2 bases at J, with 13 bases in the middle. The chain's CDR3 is CASSLIRDRAYNEQFF. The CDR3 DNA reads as TGTGCCAGCAGCTTAATCCGGGACCGAGCCTACAATGAGCAGTTCTTC.

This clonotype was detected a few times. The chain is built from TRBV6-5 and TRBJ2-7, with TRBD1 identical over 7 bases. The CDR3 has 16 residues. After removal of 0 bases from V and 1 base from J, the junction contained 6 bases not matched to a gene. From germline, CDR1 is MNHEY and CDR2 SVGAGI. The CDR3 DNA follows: TGTGCCAGCAGTTACTCAGGGGGCGAATTTTCCTACGAGCAGTACTTC. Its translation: CASSYSGGEFSYEQYF.

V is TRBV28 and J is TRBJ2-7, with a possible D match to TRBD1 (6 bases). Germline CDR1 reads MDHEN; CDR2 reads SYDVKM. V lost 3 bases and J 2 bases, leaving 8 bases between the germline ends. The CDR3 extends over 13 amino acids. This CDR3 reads CASSFYRAYEQYF. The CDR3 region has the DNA TGTGCCAGCAGTTTTTACAGGGCCTACGAGCAGTACTTC.

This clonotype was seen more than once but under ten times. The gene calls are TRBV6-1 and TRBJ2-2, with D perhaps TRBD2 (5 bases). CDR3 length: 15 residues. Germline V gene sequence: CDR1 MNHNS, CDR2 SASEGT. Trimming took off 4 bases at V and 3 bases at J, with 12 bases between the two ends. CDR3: CASSARASDTGELFF. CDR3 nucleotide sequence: TGTGCCAGCAGTGCGAGGGCGTCGGACACCGGGGAGCTGTTTTTT.

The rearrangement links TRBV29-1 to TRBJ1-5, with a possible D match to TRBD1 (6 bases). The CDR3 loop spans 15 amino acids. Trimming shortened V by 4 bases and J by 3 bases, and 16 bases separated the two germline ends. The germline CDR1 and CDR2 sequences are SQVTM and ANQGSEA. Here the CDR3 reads CSVVVQGTPNQPQHF. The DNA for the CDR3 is TGCAGCGTTGTTGTTCAGGGGACTCCCAATCAGCCCCAGCATTTT.

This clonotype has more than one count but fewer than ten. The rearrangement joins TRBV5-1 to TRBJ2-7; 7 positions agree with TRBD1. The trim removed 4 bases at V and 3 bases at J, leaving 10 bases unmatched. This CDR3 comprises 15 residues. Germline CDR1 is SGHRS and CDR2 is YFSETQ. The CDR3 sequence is CASSQTQGGDYEQYF. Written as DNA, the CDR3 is TGCGCCAGCAGCCAAACCCAAGGGGGCGACTACGAGCAGTACTTC.

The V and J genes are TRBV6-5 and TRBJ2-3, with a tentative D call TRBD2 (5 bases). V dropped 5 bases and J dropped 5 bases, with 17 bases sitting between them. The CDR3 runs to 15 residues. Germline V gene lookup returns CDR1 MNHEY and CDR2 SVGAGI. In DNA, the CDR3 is TGTGCCAGCAGTAAGGTGGTAGCCGGGATAGATACGCAGTATTTT. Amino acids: CASSKVVAGIDTQYF.

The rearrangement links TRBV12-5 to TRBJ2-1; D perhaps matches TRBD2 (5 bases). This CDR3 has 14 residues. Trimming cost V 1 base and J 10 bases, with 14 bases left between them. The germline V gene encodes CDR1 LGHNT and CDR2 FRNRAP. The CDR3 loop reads CASGLAWGVNEQFF. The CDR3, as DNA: TGTGCTAGTGGTTTGGCCTGGGGAGTTAACGAGCAGTTCTTC. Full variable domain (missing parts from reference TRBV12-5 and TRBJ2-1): DARVTQTPRHKVTEMGQEVTMRCQPILGHNTVFWYRQTMMQGLELLAYFRNRAPLDDSGMPKDRFSAEMPDATLATLKIQPSEPRDSAVYFCASGLAWGVNEQFFGPGTRLTVL.

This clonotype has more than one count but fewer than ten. CDR3 residues: CASSLLVFVDTDTQYF. In DNA form, the CDR3 reads TGTGCCAGCAGCTTACTTGTGTTCGTCGACACAGATACGCAGTATTTT. The chain combines TRBV7-3 with TRBJ2-3; D gene unclear. V dropped 2 bases and J dropped 2 bases, with 14 bases sitting between them. Germline CDR1 reads SGHTA; CDR2 reads FQGTGA. This CDR3 contains 16 residues.

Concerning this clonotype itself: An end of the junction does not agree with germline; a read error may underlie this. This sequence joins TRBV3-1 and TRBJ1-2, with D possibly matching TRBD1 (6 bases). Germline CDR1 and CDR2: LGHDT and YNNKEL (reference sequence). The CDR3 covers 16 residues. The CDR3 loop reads CAGSQLQGIVGYGYTF. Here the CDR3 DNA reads TGTGCCGGCAGCCAACTGCAGGGGATAGTAGGCTATGGCTACACCTTC.

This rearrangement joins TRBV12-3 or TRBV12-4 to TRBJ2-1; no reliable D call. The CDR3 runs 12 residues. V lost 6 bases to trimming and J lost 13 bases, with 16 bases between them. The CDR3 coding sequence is TGTGCCAGCAGCCGGCGTTCGGAGACCCAGTTCTTC. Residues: CASSRRSETQFF.

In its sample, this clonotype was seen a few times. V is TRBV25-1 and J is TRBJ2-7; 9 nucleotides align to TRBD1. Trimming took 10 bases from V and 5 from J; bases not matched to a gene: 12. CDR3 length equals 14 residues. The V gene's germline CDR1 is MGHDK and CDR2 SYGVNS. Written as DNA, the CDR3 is TGTGCCACCCGTAAGGGGACAGGGTTCCACGAGCAGTACTTC. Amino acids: CATRKGTGFHEQYF.

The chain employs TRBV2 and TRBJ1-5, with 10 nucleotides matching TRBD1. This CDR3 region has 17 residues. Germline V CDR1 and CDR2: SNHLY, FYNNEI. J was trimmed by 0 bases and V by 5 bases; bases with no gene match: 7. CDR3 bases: TGTGCCAGCAGTAAGGGACAGGGGAAGATTAGCAATCAGCCCCAGCATTTT. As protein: CASSKGQGKISNQPQHF.

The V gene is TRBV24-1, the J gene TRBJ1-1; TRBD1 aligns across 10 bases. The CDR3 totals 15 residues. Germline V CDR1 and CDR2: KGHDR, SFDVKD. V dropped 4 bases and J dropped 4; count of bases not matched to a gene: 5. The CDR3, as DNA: TGTGCCACCAGTGACCCAAGACAGGGGGCCACTGAAGCTTTCTTT. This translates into CATSDPRQGATEAFF.

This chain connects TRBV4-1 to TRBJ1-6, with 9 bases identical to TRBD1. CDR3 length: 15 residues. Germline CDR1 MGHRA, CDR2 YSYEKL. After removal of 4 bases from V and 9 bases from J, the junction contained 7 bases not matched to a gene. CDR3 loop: CASSPGQGSPSPLHF. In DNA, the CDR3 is TGCGCCAGCAGCCCCGGACAGGGGAGTCCTTCACCCCTCCACTTT.

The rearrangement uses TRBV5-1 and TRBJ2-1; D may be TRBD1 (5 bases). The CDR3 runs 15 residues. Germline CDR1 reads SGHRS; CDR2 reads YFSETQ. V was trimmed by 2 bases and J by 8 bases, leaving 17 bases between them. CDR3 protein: CASSFRVRVRDEQFF. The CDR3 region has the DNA TGCGCCAGCAGCTTTCGGGTCAGGGTTAGGGATGAGCAGTTCTTC.

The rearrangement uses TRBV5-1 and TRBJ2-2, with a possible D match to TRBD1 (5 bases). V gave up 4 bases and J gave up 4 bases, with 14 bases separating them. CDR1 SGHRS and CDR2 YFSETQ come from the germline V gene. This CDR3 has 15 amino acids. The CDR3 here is CASSAGYQITGELFF. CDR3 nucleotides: TGCGCCAGCAGCGCAGGGTACCAAATCACCGGGGAGCTGTTTTTT.

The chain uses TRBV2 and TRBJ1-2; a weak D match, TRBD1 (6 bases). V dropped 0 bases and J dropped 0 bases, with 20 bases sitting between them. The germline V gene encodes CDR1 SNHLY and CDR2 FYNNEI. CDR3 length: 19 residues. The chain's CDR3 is CASSEALGGTQPTNYGYTF. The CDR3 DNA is TGTGCCAGCAGTGAAGCGCTAGGGGGGACTCAACCAACTAACTATGGCTACACCTTC. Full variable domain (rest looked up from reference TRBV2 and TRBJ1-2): EPEVTQTPSHQVTQMGQEVILRCVPISNHLYFYWYRQILGQKVEFLVSFYNNEISEKSEIFDDQFSVERPDGSNFTLKIRSTKLEDSAMYFCASSEALGGTQPTNYGYTFGSGTRLTVV.